A single sample gave rise to the 19 T cell receptor beta chains below, sequenced in a study of radiotherapy plus CTLA-4 blockade in lung cancer. TCRdb's table, derived via immunoSEQ multiplex PCR, lists solely in-frame clones and lacks some. The table records some 96,000 clones, 88% of them present only once. The sequencing here drew on peripheral blood, taken from a patient treated with radiotherapy plus ipilimumab. The receptors were sampled from a human donor with non-small cell lung cancer that progressed on radiotherapy plus ipilimumab.

This CDR3 is CASSILAGVSGELFF. DNA for the CDR3: TGTGCCAGTAGTATTCTAGCGGGAGTATCAGGGGAGCTGTTTTTT. The rearrangement joins TRBV19 to TRBJ2-2, with TRBD2 matching over 10 bases. Germline V gene data show CDR1 as LNHDA and CDR2 as SQIVND (reference sequence). The V segment lost 3 bases and the J segment 8 bases; nucleotides outside the gene matches: 6. The length of the CDR3 is 15 residues.

The V gene is TRBV11-3, the J gene TRBJ2-1, with unresolved D. The V gene's germline CDR1 is SGHNT and CDR2 YENEEA. Trimming removed 4 bases from V and 10 bases from J, with 17 bases in between. This CDR3 has 14 residues. This chain's CDR3 is CASSSLAGDWEQFF. CDR3 DNA: TGTGCCAGCAGCTCATTAGCAGGAGATTGGGAGCAGTTCTTC. The full variable domain, its missing parts supplied by reference TRBV11-3 and TRBJ2-1, is EAGVVQSPRYKIIEKKQPVAFWCNPISGHNTLYWYLQNLGQGPELLIRYENEEAVDDSQLPKDRFSAERLKGVDSTLKIQPAELGDSAVYLCASSSLAGDWEQFFGPGTRLTVL.

The rearrangement joins TRBV9 to TRBJ2-3, with a tentative D call TRBD1 (5 bases). V dropped 1 base and J dropped 2 bases, with 11 bases sitting between them. This CDR3 is 15 amino acids long. Per germline, CDR1 SGDLS and CDR2 YYNGEE. The CDR3 coding sequence is TGTGCCAGCAGCGTACAACAGGCGACCACAGATACGCAGTATTTT. Translated: CASSVQQATTDTQYF.

The sample holds one count of this clone. The rearrangement uses TRBV19 and TRBJ2-3, with 8 nucleotides matching TRBD2. CDR3 length: 13 residues. V shed 10 bases and J 0 bases; nucleotides not matched to a gene: 3. Germline V CDR1 and CDR2: LNHDA, SQIVND (reference sequence). The CDR3 DNA reads as TGTGCCACTAGACTAGCGAGCACAGATACGCAGTATTTT. As protein: CATRLASTDTQYF.

The chain recombines TRBV11-3 with TRBJ2-4; no firm D call. The CDR3 loop spans 13 amino acids. With 4 bases removed from V and 8 bases from J, the gap between germline ends came to 12 bases. Germline V gives CDR1 SGHNT, CDR2 YENEEA. CDR3 in amino acids: CASSSLVDDIQYF. For the CDR3, the DNA is TGTGCCAGCAGCTCCTTGGTTGACGACATTCAGTACTTC.

This clone was observed a single time. This chain's CDR3 is CAISRENTDTQYF. The CDR3 DNA sequence: TGTGCCATTTCTCGGGAGAACACAGATACGCAGTATTTT. The genes are TRBV19 and TRBJ2-3; TRBD2 is a possible D gene (6 bases). The germline V and J ends were trimmed by 10 bases and 2 bases, with 13 bases remaining between them. The CDR3 extends over 13 amino acids. Germline CDR1 is LNHDA and CDR2 is SQIVND (reference sequence).

The chain couples TRBV14 to TRBJ2-2; D could derive from TRBD1 or TRBD2 (5 bases each). Germline CDR1 is SGHDN and CDR2 is FVKESK. V shed 6 bases and J shed 3 bases, with 11 bases lying between them. CDR3 length equals 14 residues. CDR3 DNA: TGTGCCAGCAGTCAGGGAGTTCACACCGGGGAGCTGTTTTTT. Translating it yields CASSQGVHTGELFF.

The CDR3: CASSEAGSEYGYTF. For the CDR3, the DNA is TGTGCCAGCAGTGAAGCAGGGTCCGAATATGGCTACACCTTC. The chain combines TRBV6-1 with TRBJ1-2; no definite D call. The CDR3 has 14 amino acids. V lost 0 bases and J lost 5, with 10 bases in between. Germline loops: CDR1 MNHNS, CDR2 SASEGT.

The chain is built from TRBV7-6 and TRBJ1-2; weak D call: TRBD1 (5 bases). Germline V lookup: CDR1 SGHVS, CDR2 FNYEAQ. The CDR3 runs 14 residues. Trimming took 7 bases from V and 0 from J, leaving 12 bases between them. CDR3: CASTAGAPNYGYTF. Here the CDR3 DNA reads TGTGCCAGCACCGCCGGGGCCCCTAACTATGGCTACACCTTC.

The CDR3 reads CASSFGPSGQGNSGANVLTF. CDR3 in DNA: TGCGCCAGCAGCTTTGGACCCAGCGGACAGGGGAACTCTGGGGCCAACGTCCTGACTTTC. The V call is TRBV5-1, the J call TRBJ2-6, with 9 bases fitting TRBD1. Looked up from germline, CDR1 is SGHRS and CDR2 is YFSETQ. V lost 2 bases to trimming and J lost 0 bases; unmatched junction nucleotides: 12. The CDR3 length is 20 residues.

This rearrangement joins TRBV7-2 to TRBJ2-6, with 11 bases identical to TRBD1. The CDR3 runs 18 residues. V dropped 1 base and J dropped 3; count of bases not matched to a gene: 5. CDR1 SGHTA and CDR2 FQGNSA come from the germline V gene. The CDR3 coding sequence is TGTGCCAGCAGCTTAGTTGGGACAGGGGGTTATGGGGCCAACGTCCTGACTTTC. It translates to CASSLVGTGGYGANVLTF.

The rearrangement uses TRBV12-5 and TRBJ2-5; 9 bases agree with TRBD2. J gave up 5 bases and V 3 bases, and 16 bases lay outside the gene matches. Germline V gene sequence: CDR1 LGHNT, CDR2 FRNRAP. This CDR3 contains 18 residues. The CDR3 bases are TGTGCTAGTGGTTTAGGGTGGGCTAGCGGGACCCCGGGGGAGACCCAGTACTTC. Protein product: CASGLGWASGTPGETQYF.

The chain is built from TRBV5-4 and TRBJ2-3; 13 bases fit TRBD2. This CDR3 is 16 amino acids long. With V trimmed by 2 bases and J by 6 bases, 6 bases remained unmatched. CDR1 SGHNT and CDR2 YYREEE come from the germline V gene (reference sequence). CDR3 residues: CASSLGLAGERDTQYF. As DNA, the CDR3 is TGTGCCAGCAGCTTAGGACTAGCGGGAGAACGGGATACGCAGTATTTT. Full variable domain (outside the CDR3, taken from reference TRBV5-4 and TRBJ2-3): ETGVTQSPTHLIKTRGQQVTLRCSSQSGHNTVSWYQQALGQGPQFIFQYYREEENGRGNFPPRFSGLQFPNYSSELNVNALELDDSALYLCASSLGLAGERDTQYFGPGTRLTVL.

The chain uses TRBV9 and TRBJ2-1, with 8 bases matching TRBD1. The CDR3 is 14 amino acids. With 2 bases clipped from V and 6 bases from J, the junction kept 4 bases outside the gene matches. Germline V gives CDR1 SGDLS, CDR2 YYNGEE. CDR3 protein: CASSVRDRLNEQFF. Here the CDR3 DNA reads TGTGCCAGCAGCGTCCGGGACAGGCTCAATGAGCAGTTCTTC. Complete variable domain (other parts from reference TRBV9 and TRBJ2-1): DSGVTQTPKHLITATGQRVTLRCSPRSGDLSVYWYQQSLDQGLQFLIQYYNGEERAKGNILERFSAQQFPDLHSELNLSSLELGDSALYFCASSVRDRLNEQFFGPGTRLTVL.

The rearrangement links TRBV18 to TRBJ2-5; D is unclear. The germline V gene encodes CDR1 KGHSH and CDR2 LQKENI. V was pared by 3 bases and J by 3 bases, with 14 bases between. The CDR3 runs to 15 residues. The CDR3 spells CASSPTTRQKETQYF. In DNA form, the CDR3 reads TGTGCCAGCTCACCCACCACAAGACAAAAAGAGACCCAGTACTTC.

This chain joins TRBV9 and TRBJ2-1; D may match TRBD1 or TRBD2 (5 bases each). CDR3 length: 14 residues. V dropped 4 bases and J dropped 6 bases, with 14 bases sitting between them. CDR1 SGDLS and CDR2 YYNGEE come from the germline V gene. The CDR3 reads CASSPVGVGNEQFF. The CDR3 DNA is TGTGCCAGCAGCCCGGTGGGGGTCGGCAATGAGCAGTTCTTC. The full variable domain, completed using reference TRBV9 and TRBJ2-1, is DSGVTQTPKHLITATGQRVTLRCSPRSGDLSVYWYQQSLDQGLQFLIQYYNGEERAKGNILERFSAQQFPDLHSELNLSSLELGDSALYFCASSPVGVGNEQFFGPGTRLTVL.

The V gene is TRBV5-4, the J gene TRBJ2-7; the match to TRBD2 covers 16 bases. Trimming removed 4 bases from V and 6 bases from J; junction bases left unmatched: 4. Germline loops: CDR1 SGHNT, CDR2 YYREEE (reference sequence). This CDR3 is 15 amino acids long. The CDR3 here is CASSPGTSGRVEQYF. CDR3 bases: TGTGCCAGCAGCCCCGGGACTAGCGGGAGGGTCGAGCAGTACTTC.

This chain uses TRBV5-5 with TRBJ1-5; TRBD1 matches at 10 bases. Unmatched junction bases numbered 3, after V lost 6 bases and J lost 0 bases. The CDR3 is 15 residues long. The germline gives CDR1 SGHKS, CDR2 YYEKEE (reference sequence). CDR3 coding DNA: TGTGCCAGCACCGGGACAGGGGATAGCAATCAGCCCCAGCATTTT. Protein sequence: CASTGTGDSNQPQHF.

The chain is built from TRBV27 and TRBJ1-4, with TRBD1 identical over 9 bases. Germline CDR1 is MNHEY and CDR2 is SMNVEV (reference sequence). The CDR3 runs 15 residues. The V and J ends lost 4 bases and 8 bases, in that order; junction bases with no gene match: 8. The CDR3, as DNA: TGTGCCAGCAGTTCGGCGGGACAGGGCGAGGAAAAACTGTTTTTT. Protein product: CASSSAGQGEEKLFF.